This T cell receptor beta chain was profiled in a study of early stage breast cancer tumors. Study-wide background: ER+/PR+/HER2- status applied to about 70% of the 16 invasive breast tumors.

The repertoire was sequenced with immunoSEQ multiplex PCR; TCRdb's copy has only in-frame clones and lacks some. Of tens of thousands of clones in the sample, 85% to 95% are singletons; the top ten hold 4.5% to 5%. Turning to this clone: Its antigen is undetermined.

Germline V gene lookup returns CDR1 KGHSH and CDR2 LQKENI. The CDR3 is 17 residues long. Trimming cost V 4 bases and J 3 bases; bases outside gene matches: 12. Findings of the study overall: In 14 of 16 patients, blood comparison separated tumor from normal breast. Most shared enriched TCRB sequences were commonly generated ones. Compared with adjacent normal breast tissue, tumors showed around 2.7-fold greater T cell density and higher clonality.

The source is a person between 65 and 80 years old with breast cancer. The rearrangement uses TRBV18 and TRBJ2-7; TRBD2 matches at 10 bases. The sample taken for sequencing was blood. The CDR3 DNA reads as TGTGCCAGCTCACGCACCCAGACTAGCGGGTGGGACTACGAGCAGTACTTC. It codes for CASSRTQTSGWDYEQYF.